This T cell receptor beta chain appears in the sequencing data of a study of shared clonotypes between healthy human individuals. The ends were cut back, 5 bases at V and 3 bases at J, with 11 bases in the middle. The CDR3 is made up of 14 amino acids. Germline values: CDR1 SGHAT, CDR2 FQNNGV. Measured with immunoSEQ multiplex PCR; TCRdb has only the in-frame clones, and not every one. The profile covers under 600,000 clones, with around 78% appearing a single time and around 12% taken by the ten largest. The V gene is TRBV11-2, the J gene TRBJ1-3, with TRBD1 as a possible D gene (5 bases). The receptor comes from a woman between 40 and 55 years old in good health. Some clones in this sample may be carry-over from other donors' samples. Sequences were obtained from PBMCs. DNA for the CDR3: TGTGCCAGCAGCCACGGGGGGGTTGGAAACACCATATATTTT. Its protein is CASSHGGVGNTIYF.